Following are 3 T cell receptor beta chains from one sample sequenced in a study of tumor-infiltrating lymphocytes in primary liver carcinoma. Using a constant-region primer together with ProtoScript II reverse transcriptase, TCR beta cDNA was made from roughly 540 ng of total RNA. Libraries for TCR beta were built through three nested multiplex PCR rounds, which together made up a slightly modified ARM-PCR procedure. Two initial PCR rounds of around 10 cycles each paired TRBV1-TRBV30 forward primers with a C-beta reverse primer. Each CDR3 protein is one row after TCRdb ran MiXCR on the multiplex PCR reads. The table has more than 100,000 distinct CDR3 sequences, 55% to 75% seen once. RNA and DNA were co-extracted from approximately 20-30 mg of unsorted bulk tissue. Sequencing was done on a sample of liver tumor tissue from sampling region 1. Subset meaning: tumor region T1, superior pole. These receptor sequences come from a woman aged 55-75 years with primary liver carcinoma and hepatitis B virus infection.

A few counts support this clonotype. The CDR3 spells CASSHLGTSDTQYF. CDR3 DNA sequence: TGTGCCAGCTCACACTTGGGGACTTCAGATACGCAGTATTTT. This chain links TRBV7-8 with TRBJ2-3; perhaps TRBD2 as D (6 bases). There are 14 residues in the CDR3. The V end was cut by 8 bases, the J end by 4 bases, with 16 bases between. Germline V lookup: CDR1 SGHVS, CDR2 FQNEAQ.

To note about this clonotype: A much larger clone lies one base from this, so it may be a read error. The chain is built from TRBV6-1 and TRBJ1-4; 9 nucleotides line up with TRBD1. CDR3 length: 16 residues. The V gene's germline CDR1 is MNHNS and CDR2 SASEGT. The J segment lost 6 bases and the V segment lost 0 bases, leaving 5 bases of the junction unmatched. The CDR3 sequence: CASSEAIWTGDEKLFF. DNA of the CDR3: TGTGCCAGCAGTGAAGCGATCTGGACAGGGGATGAAAAACTGTTTTTT.

V usage is TRBV7-9 and J usage is TRBJ2-6; the match to TRBD1 covers 9 bases. J lost 1 base, V lost 0 bases, and 4 bases had no gene match. Germline loops: CDR1 SEHNR, CDR2 FQNEAQ (reference sequence). This CDR3 is 18 amino acids long. CDR3 nucleotide sequence: TGTGCCAGCAGCTTAGCGCGTGGACAGGGGTCTGGGGCCAACGTCCTGACTTTC. This sequence encodes CASSLARGQGSGANVLTF.